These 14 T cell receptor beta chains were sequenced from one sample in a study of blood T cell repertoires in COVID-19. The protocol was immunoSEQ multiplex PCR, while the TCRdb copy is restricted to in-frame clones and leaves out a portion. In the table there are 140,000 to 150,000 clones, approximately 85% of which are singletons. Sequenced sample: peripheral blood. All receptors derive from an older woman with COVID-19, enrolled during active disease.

In DNA, the CDR3 is TGTGCCAGCACGATAGATATCTACGAGCAGTACTTC. Translating gives CASTIDIYEQYF. The V call is TRBV2, the J call TRBJ2-7; D is uncertain. V lost 7 bases, J lost 3 bases, and 10 bases lay in between. The CDR3 covers 12 residues. Germline CDR1 reads SNHLY; CDR2 reads FYNNEI.

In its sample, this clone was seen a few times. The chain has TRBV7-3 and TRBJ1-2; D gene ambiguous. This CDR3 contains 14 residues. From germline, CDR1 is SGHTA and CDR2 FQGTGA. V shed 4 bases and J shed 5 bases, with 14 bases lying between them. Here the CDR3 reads CASSSSPAEYGYTF. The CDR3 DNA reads TGTGCCAGCAGCTCCAGCCCCGCGGAGTATGGCTACACCTTC.

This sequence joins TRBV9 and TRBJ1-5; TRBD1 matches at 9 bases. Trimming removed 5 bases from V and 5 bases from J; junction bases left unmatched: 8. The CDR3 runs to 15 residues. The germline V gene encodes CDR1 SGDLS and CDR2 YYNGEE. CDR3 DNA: TGTGCCAGCAGTTACTCGGGACAGGGCCATCAGCCCCAGCATTTT. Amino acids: CASSYSGQGHQPQHF.

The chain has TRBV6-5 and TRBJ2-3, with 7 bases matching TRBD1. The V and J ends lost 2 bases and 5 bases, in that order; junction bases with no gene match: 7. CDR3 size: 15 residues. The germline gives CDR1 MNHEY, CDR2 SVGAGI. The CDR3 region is CASSYGDRGLDTQYF. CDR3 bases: TGTGCCAGCAGTTACGGGGATAGGGGGCTAGATACGCAGTATTTT.

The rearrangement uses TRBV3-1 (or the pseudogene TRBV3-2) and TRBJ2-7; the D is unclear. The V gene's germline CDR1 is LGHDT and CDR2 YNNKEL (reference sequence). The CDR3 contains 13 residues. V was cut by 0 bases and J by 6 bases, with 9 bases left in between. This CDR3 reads CASSQDIGSEQYF. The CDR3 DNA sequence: TGTGCCAGCAGCCAAGACATCGGGTCCGAGCAGTACTTC.

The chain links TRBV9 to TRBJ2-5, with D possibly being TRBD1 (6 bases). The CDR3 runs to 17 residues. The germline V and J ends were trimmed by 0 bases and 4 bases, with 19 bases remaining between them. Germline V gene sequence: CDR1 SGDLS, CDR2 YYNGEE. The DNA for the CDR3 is TGTGCCAGCAGCGTAGAGGCCCGGGACACTAGACGAGAGACCCAGTACTTC. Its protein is CASSVEARDTRRETQYF.

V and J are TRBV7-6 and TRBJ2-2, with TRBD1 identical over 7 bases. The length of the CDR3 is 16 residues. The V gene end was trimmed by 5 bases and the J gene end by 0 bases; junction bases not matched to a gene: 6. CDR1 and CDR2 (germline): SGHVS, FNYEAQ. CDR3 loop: CASSPTTGSNTGELFF. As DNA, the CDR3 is TGTGCCAGCAGCCCAACGACAGGGTCGAACACCGGGGAGCTGTTTTTT.

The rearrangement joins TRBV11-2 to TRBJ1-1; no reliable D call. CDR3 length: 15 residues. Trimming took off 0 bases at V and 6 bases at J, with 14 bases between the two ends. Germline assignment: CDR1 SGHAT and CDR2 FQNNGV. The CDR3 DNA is TGTGCCAGCAGCTTAGATTGGACTCCTGGCGCTGAAGCTTTCTTT. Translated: CASSLDWTPGAEAFF.

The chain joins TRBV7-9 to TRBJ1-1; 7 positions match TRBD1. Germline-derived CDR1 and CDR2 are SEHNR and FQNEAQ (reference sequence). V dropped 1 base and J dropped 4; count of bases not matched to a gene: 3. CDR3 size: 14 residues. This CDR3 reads CASSLGGTVTEAFF. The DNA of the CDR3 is TGTGCCAGCAGCTTAGGCGGGACAGTCACTGAAGCTTTCTTT.

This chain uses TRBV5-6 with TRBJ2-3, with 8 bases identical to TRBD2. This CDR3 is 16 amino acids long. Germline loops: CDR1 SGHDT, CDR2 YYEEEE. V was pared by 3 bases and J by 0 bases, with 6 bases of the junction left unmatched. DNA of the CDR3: TGTGCCAGCAGCTCCGGGACTAGGACGAGCACAGATACGCAGTATTTT. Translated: CASSSGTRTSTDTQYF. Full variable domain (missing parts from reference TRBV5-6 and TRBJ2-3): DAGVTQSPTHLIKTRGQQVTLRCSPKSGHDTVSWYQQALGQGPQFIFQYYEEEERQRGNFPDRFSGHQFPNYSSELNVNALLLGDSALYLCASSSGTRTSTDTQYFGPGTRLTVL.

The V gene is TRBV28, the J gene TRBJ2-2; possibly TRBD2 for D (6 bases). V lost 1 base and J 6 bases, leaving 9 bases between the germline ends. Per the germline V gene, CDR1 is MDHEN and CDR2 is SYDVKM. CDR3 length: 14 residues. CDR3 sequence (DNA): TGTGCCAGCAGTTTATCGTGGGAGGCCGGGGAGCTGTTTTTT. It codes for CASSLSWEAGELFF.

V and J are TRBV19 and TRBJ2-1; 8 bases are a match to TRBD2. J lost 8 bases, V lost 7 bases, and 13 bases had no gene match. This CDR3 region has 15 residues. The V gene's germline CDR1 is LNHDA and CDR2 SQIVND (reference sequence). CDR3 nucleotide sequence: TGTGCCAGTATTGCACGGGGGGGCAACTTCTATGAGCAGTTCTTC. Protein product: CASIARGGNFYEQFF.

Here the CDR3 DNA reads TGCGCCAGCAGCCAAGATCTTGCCAGGGAAGCTTTCTTT. Its protein product is CASSQDLAREAFF. The rearrangement uses TRBV4-1 and TRBJ1-1; D is unresolved. The CDR3 spans 13 residues. Germline V gene data show CDR1 as MGHRA and CDR2 as YSYEKL. The V end lost 0 bases, the J end lost 8 bases, and 10 bases lay between the germline ends.

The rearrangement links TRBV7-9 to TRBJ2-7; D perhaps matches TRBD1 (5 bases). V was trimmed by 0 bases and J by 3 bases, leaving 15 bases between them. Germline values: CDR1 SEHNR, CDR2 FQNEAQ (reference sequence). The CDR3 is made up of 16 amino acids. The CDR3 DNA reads TGTGCCAGCAGCTTAGCGCGTTCAGGGATGGGCTACGAGCAGTACTTC. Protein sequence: CASSLARSGMGYEQYF.